This TCR beta chain was identified during a study of control samples from healthy donors and cancer patients. Trimming took 4 bases from V and 5 from J; bases not matched to a gene: 8. Germline CDR1 is SGHRS and CDR2 is YFSETQ. The CDR3 length is 15 residues. Using immunoSEQ multiplex PCR, the repertoire was profiled, and TCRdb retains in-frame clones only, with some absent. The profile shows about 220,000 clones, roughly 94% of them singletons. The clonotype comes from a man between 50 and 59 years old in good health. The chain joins TRBV5-1 to TRBJ2-3, with 9 bases lining up with TRBD2. The sample comprised blood. CDR3 sequence reads: CASSTLAGRIDTQYF. CDR3 DNA sequence: TGCGCCAGCAGCACACTAGCGGGTAGGATAGATACGCAGTATTTT. Together with reference TRBV5-1 and TRBJ2-3, the CDR3 gives the full variable domain: KAGVTQTPRYLIKTRGQQVTLSCSPISGHRSVSWYQQTPGQGLQFLFEYFSETQRNKGNFPGRFSGRQFSNSRSEMNVSTLELGDSALYLCASSTLAGRIDTQYFGPGTRLTVL.